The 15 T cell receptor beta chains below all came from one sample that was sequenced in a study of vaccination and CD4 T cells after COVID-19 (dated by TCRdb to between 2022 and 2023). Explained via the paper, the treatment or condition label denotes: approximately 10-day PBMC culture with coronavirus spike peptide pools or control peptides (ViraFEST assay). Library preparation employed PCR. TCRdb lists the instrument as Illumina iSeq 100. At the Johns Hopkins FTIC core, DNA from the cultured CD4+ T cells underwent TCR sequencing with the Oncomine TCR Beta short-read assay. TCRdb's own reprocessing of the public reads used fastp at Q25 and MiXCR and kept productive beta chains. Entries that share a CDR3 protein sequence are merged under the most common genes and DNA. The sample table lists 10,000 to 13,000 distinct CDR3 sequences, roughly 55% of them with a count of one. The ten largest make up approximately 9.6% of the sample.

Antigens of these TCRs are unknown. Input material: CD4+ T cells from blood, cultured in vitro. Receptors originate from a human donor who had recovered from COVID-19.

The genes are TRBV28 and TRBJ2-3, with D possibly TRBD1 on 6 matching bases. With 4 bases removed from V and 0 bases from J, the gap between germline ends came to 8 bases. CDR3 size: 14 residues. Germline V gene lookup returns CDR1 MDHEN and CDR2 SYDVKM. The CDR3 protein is CASSSGQSTDTQYF. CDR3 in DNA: TGTGCCAGCAGTTCGGGACAAAGCACAGATACGCAGTATTTT.

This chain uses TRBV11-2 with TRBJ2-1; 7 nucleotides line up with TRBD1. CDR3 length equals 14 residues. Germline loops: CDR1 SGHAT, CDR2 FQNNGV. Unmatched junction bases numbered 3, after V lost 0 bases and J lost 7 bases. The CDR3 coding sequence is TGTGCCAGCAGCTTAGAAAGACAGGGTAATGAGCAGTTCTTC. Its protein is CASSLERQGNEQFF.

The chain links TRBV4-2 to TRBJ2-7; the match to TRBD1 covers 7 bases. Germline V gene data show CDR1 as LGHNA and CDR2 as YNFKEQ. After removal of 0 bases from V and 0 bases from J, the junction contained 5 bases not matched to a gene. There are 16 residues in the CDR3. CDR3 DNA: TGTGCCAGCAGCCAAGACCGGGACAGTCCCTCCTACGAGCAGTACTTC. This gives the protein CASSQDRDSPSYEQYF.

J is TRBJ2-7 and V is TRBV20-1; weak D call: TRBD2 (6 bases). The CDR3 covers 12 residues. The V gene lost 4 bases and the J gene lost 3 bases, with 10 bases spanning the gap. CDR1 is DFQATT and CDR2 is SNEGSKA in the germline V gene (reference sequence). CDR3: CSANRLDYEQYF. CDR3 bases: TGCAGTGCTAATAGACTAGACTACGAGCAGTACTTC.

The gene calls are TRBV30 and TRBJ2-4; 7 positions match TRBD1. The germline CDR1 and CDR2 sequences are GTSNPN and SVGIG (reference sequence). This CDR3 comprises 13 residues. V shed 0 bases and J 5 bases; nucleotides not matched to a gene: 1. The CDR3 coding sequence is TGTGCCTGGAGTGTAGGGGGCCAAAACATTCAGTACTTC. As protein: CAWSVGGQNIQYF.

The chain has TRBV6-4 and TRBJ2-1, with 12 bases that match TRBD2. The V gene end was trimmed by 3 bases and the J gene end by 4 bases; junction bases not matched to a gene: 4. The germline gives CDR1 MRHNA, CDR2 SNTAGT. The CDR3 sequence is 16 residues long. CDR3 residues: CASSDLAGGEYNEQFF. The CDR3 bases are TGTGCCAGCAGTGATCTAGCGGGAGGGGAATACAATGAGCAGTTCTTC.

The CDR3 DNA reads TGCAGTGCTAGCCCTACAGGGGGCGCGGTTATGCCCCAGCATTTT. Translating it yields CSASPTGGAVMPQHF. This chain connects TRBV20-1 to TRBJ1-5; TRBD1 agrees at 9 bases. V gave up 3 bases and J gave up 9 bases; unmatched junction bases: 12. This CDR3 has 15 amino acids. Germline CDR1 and CDR2: DFQATT and SNEGSKA (reference sequence).

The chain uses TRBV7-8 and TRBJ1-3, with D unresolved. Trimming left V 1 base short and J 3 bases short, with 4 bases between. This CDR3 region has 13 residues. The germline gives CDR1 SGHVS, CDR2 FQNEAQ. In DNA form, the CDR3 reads TGTGCCAGCAGCTTAGAAGTTGGAAACACCATATATTTT. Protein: CASSLEVGNTIYF.

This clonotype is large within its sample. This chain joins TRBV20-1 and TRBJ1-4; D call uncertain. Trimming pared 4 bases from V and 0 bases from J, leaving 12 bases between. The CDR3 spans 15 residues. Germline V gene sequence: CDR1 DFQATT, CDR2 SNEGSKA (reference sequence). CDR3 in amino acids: CSAIDTFATNEKLFF. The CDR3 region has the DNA TGCAGTGCTATAGACACCTTTGCAACTAATGAAAAACTGTTTTTT.

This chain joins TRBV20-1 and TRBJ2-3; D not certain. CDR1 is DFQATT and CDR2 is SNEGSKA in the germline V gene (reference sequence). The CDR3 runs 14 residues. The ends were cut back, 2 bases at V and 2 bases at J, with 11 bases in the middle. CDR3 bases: TGCAGTGCTAGACAAGAGCAGATCACAGATACGCAGTATTTT. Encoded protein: CSARQEQITDTQYF.

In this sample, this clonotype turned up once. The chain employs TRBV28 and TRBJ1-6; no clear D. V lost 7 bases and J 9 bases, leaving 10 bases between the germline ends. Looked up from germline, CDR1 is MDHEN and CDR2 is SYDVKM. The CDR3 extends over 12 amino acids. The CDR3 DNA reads TGTGCCAGCACCGCGGCAGGTTCACCCCTCCACTTT. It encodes CASTAAGSPLHF.

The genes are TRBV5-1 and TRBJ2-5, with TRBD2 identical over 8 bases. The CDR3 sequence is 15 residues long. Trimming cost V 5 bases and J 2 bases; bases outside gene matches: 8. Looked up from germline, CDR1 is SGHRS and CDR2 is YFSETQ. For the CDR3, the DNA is TGCGCCAGCAGTATCAGCGGGAGTTTTCAAGAGACCCAGTACTTC. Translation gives CASSISGSFQETQYF.

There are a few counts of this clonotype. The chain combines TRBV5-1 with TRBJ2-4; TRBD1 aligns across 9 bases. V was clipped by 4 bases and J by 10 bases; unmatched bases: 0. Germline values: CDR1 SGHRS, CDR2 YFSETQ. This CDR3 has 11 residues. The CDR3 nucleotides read TGCGCCAGCAGCGGGACAGGGATTCAGTACTTC. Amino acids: CASSGTGIQYF.

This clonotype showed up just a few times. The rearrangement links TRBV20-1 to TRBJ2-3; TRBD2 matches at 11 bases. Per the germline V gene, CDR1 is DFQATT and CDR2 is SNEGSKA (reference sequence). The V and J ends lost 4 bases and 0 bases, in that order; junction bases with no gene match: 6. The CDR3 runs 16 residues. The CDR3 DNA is TGCAGTGCTACTATACTAGCGGGAGTTAGCACAGATACGCAGTATTTT. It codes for CSATILAGVSTDTQYF.

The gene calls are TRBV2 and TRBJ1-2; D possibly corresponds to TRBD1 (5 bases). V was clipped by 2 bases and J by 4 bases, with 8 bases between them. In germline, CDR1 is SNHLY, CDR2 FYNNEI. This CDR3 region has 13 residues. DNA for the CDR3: TGTGCCAGCAGTGAACAGGGAGGCTATGGCTACACCTTC. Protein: CASSEQGGYGYTF.